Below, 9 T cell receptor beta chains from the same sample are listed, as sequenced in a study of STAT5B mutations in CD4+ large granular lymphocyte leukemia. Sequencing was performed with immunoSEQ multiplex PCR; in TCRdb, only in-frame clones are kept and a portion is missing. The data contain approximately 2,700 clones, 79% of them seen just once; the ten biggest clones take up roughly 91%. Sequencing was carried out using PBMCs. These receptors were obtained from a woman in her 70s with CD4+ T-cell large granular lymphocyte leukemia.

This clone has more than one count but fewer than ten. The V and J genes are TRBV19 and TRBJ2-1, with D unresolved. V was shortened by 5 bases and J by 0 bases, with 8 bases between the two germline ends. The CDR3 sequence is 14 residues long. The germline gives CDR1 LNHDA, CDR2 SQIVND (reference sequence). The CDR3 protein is CASSWGRSYNEQFF. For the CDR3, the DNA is TGTGCCAGTAGTTGGGGTCGCTCCTACAATGAGCAGTTCTTC.

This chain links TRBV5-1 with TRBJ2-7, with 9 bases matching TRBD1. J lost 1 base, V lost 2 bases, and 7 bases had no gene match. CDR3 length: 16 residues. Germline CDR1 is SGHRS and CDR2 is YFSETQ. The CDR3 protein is CASSLQGTGLSYEQYF. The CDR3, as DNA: TGCGCCAGCAGCTTACAGGGGACAGGGTTGTCCTACGAGCAGTACTTC.

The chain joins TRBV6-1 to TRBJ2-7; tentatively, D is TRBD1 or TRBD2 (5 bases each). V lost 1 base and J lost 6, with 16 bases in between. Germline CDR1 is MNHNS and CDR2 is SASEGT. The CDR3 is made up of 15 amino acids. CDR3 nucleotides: TGTGCCAGCAGTGAAGGGAATGGGGGACGGGGCGAGCAGTACTTC. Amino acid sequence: CASSEGNGGRGEQYF.

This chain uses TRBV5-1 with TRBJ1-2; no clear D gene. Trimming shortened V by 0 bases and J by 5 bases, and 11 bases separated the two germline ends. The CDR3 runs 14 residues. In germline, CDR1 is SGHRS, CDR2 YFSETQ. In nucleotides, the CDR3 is TGCGCCAGCAGCTTGGGAGGGCAACGTTATGGCTACACCTTC. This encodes CASSLGGQRYGYTF. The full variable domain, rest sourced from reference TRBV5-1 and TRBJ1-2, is KAGVTQTPRYLIKTRGQQVTLSCSPISGHRSVSWYQQTPGQGLQFLFEYFSETQRNKGNFPGRFSGRQFSNSRSEMNVSTLELGDSALYLCASSLGGQRYGYTFGSGTRLTVV.

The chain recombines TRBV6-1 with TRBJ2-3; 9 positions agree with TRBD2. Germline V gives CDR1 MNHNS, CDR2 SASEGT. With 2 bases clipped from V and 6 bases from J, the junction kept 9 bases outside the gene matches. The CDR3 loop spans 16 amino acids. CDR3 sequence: CASSEWGGGAADTQYF. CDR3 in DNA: TGTGCCAGCAGTGAATGGGGCGGGGGGGCAGCGGATACGCAGTATTTT.

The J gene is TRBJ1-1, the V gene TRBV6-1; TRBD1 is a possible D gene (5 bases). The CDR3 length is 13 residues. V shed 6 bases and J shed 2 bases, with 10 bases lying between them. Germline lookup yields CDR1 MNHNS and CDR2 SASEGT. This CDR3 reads CASRSGLNTEAFF. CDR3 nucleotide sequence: TGTGCCAGCAGATCAGGGTTAAACACTGAAGCTTTCTTT.

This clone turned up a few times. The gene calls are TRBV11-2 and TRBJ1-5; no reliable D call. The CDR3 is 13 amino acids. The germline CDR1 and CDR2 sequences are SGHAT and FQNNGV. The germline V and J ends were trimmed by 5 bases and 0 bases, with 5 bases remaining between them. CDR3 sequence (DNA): TGTGCCAGCAGCCCTAATAGCAATCAGCCCCAGCATTTT. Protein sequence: CASSPNSNQPQHF.

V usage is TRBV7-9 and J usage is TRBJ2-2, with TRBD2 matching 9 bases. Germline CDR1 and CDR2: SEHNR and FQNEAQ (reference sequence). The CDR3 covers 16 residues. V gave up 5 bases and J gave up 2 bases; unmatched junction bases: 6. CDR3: CASSPRLAANTGELFF. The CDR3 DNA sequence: TGTGCCAGCAGCCCCCGACTAGCGGCAAACACCGGGGAGCTGTTTTTT.

CDR3 in DNA: TGCAGCGTTGAAGTGTTGCAGTCGCTGTTTTTT. Translating gives CSVEVLQSLFF. The chain recombines TRBV29-1 with TRBJ1-4, with D unclear. This CDR3 spans 11 amino acids. Trimming removed 1 base at V and 14 bases at J, with 11 bases between. The germline CDR1 and CDR2 sequences are SQVTM and ANQGSEA.